This is a list of T cell receptor beta chains from one sample in a study of blood T cell repertoires in COVID-19. Using immunoSEQ multiplex PCR, the repertoire was profiled, and TCRdb retains in-frame clones only, with some absent. The sample carries some 70,000 clones, approximately 79% recorded once. The sequenced material came from peripheral blood. The receptors shown here come from a woman between 45 and 65 years old with acute or convalescent COVID-19. CDR3s leave out the opening cysteine and the closing phenylalanine or tryptophan. Each record gives: V gene, D gene, J gene, CDR3 protein. The D gene is left open where the match is weak.

V: TRBV5-4
D: TRBD2
J: TRBJ2-1
CDR3: ASSPNREPGGEQF

V: TRBV2
D: TRBD1
J: TRBJ2-3
CDR3: ASSETGTREDTQY

V: TRBV10-3
D: TRBD2
J: TRBJ2-1
CDR3: AISFTASGEYNEQF

V: TRBV6-5
D: TRBD1
J: TRBJ1-1
CDR3: ASREGALDAF

V: TRBV4-3
D: TRBD1
J: TRBJ1-6
CDR3: ASSQQTGAQRPLH

V: TRBV2
D: TRBD1
J: TRBJ2-5
CDR3: ASSEPGQAWETQY

V: TRBV28
D: TRBD2
J: TRBJ2-7
CDR3: ASRTYPGRGSSYEQY

V: TRBV19
D: TRBD1
J: TRBJ1-1
CDR3: ASSLGTGGAATEAF

V: TRBV3-1/TRBV3-2
D: TRBD1
J: TRBJ1-1
CDR3: ASSGDRAEVAF

V: TRBV18
D: NA
J: TRBJ2-7
CDR3: ASSSGTYEQY